These T cell receptor beta chains were read from a single sample in a study of shared clonotypes between healthy human individuals. Some clones are missing from TCRdb's copy, which holds only in-frame ones; the method was immunoSEQ multiplex PCR. This table has about 340,000 clones, more than 60% appearing once. Sequencing was performed on memory CD4+ T cells sorted from blood. Receptors originate from a young man in good health. Both conserved end residues are part of each CDR3. D genes are given only for firm matches. Some rows mark clone size as missing; the rest say once, few, many or name a class of expanded clone.

>.|TRBJ2-2|.|TRBV21-1
CASSNSGTGPPGELFF
TGTGCCAGCAGCAATTCCGGGACAGGGCCCCCCGGGGAGCTGTTTTTT
>.|TRBJ2-7|.|TRBV6-1
CASSLFRGGSYEQYF
TGTGCCAGCAGTTTATTTCGGGGTGGAAGCTACGAGCAGTACTTC
>TRBD1|TRBJ2-1|.|TRBV19
CASSWTGSTNEQFF
TGTGCCAGTAGTTGGACAGGGAGCACCAATGAGCAGTTCTTC
>.|TRBJ2-1|once|TRBV14
CASSQGRGLSNEQFF
TGTGCCAGCAGCCAAGGACGCGGCCTTAGCAATGAGCAGTTCTTC
>.|TRBJ1-5|.|TRBV28
CASSFQWVLPQHF
TGTGCCAGCAGTTTCCAGTGGGTTCTGCCCCAGCATTTT
>TRBD2|TRBJ2-1|.|TRBV2
CASSVILGLEDEQFF
TGTGCCAGCAGTGTGATACTGGGACTAGAGGATGAGCAGTTCTTC
>.|TRBJ2-1|few|TRBV5-1
CASITLPGNEQFF
TGCGCCAGCATAACTCTCCCTGGGAATGAGCAGTTCTTC
>.|TRBJ1-5|.|TRBV25-1
CASRIGPLGRQHF
TGTGCCAGCAGAATAGGGCCCTTAGGACGCCAGCATTTT
>TRBD1|TRBJ2-3|.|TRBV6-1
CASSEIGGGWPDTQYF
TGTGCCAGCAGTGAAATAGGGGGCGGGTGGCCAGATACGCAGTATTTT
>.|TRBJ2-5|.|TRBV27
CASHITKGETQYF
TGTGCCAGCCATATCACGAAGGGCGAGACCCAGTACTTC
>.|TRBJ1-3|.|TRBV6-6
CASSLPGNTIYF
TGTGCCAGCAGTCTCCCTGGAAACACCATATATTTT
>.|TRBJ2-2|.|TRBV18
CASSPIQGNTGELFF
TGTGCCAGCTCACCAATACAGGGGAACACCGGGGAGCTGTTTTTT
>.|TRBJ2-3|.|TRBV2
CASSGRPRITDTQYF
TGTGCCAGCAGTGGGCGTCCCAGAATCACAGATACGCAGTATTTT
>.|TRBJ1-5|few|TRBV30
CAWSAAQVGGQPQHF
TGTGCCTGGAGTGCGGCGCAGGTTGGCGGCCAGCCCCAGCATTTT
>.|TRBJ1-5|few|TRBV15
CATSRDAGGGQPQHF
TGTGCCACCAGCAGAGATGCGGGGGGGGGTCAGCCCCAGCATTTT
>.|TRBJ1-4|.|TRBV18
CASSPRDGGYEKLFF
TGTGCCAGCTCACCACGAGATGGGGGCTATGAAAAACTGTTTTTT
>TRBD1|TRBJ2-7|.|TRBV5-1
CASSLGGTGLNEQYF
TGCGCCAGCAGCTTGGGGGGGACAGGTTTAAACGAGCAGTACTTC
>.|TRBJ2-1|.|TRBV5-4
CASSPGAGLSYNEQFF
TGTGCCAGCAGCCCTGGAGCGGGTCTCTCCTACAATGAGCAGTTCTTC
>.|TRBJ1-5|once|TRBV7-9
CASSTTTVISNQPQHF
TGTGCCAGCAGCACGACGACGGTGATTAGCAATCAGCCCCAGCATTTT
>.|TRBJ1-2|.|TRBV19
CASSIGQPYGYTF
TGTGCCAGTAGTATCGGACAGCCTTATGGCTACACCTTC
>.|TRBJ2-1|.|TRBV4-2
CASSQGGGQNTYNEQFF
TGTGCCAGCAGCCAAGGTGGGGGCCAAAACACCTACAATGAGCAGTTCTTC
>.|TRBJ2-7|.|TRBV7-9
CASSLAARPDF
TGTGCCAGCAGCTTAGCCGCGCGTCCAGACTTC
>.|TRBJ2-1|.|TRBV5-1
CASSSLSLGKSSYNEQFF
TGCGCCAGCAGCTCCCTAAGTCTAGGCAAGAGCTCCTACAATGAGCAGTTCTTC
>.|TRBJ2-7|few|TRBV18
CASSPKQGSLYEQYF
TGTGCCAGCTCACCAAAACAGGGTTCACTCTACGAGCAGTACTTC
>.|TRBJ1-4|.|TRBV28
CASSTNAQGKLFF
TGTGCCAGCAGCACTAATGCTCAGGGTAAACTGTTTTTT